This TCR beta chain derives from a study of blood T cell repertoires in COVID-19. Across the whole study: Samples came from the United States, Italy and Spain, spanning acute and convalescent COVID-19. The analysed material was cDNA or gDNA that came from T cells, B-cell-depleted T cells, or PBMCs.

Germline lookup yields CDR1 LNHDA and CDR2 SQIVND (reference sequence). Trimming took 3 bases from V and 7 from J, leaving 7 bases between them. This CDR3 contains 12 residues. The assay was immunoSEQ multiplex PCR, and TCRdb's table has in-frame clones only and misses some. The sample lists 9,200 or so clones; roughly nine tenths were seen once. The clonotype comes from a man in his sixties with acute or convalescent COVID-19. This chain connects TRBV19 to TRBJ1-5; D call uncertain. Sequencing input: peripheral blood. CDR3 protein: CASSIGQQPQHF. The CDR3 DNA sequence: TGTGCCAGTAGTATTGGTCAGCAGCCCCAGCATTTT.